What follows is one T cell receptor (beta chain) and its context. Antigen unknown. With no exception, relapse followed autologous stem cell transplantation in all patients, and brentuximab vedotin exposure varied. Complete response, partial response or progressive disease were the best responses. The data stem from a study of PD-1 blockade in classical Hodgkin lymphoma. The study's findings and limits: The causes of the repertoire differences, possibly disease activity or prior therapy, remain undefined. Complete responders showed a baseline diversity that resembled the diversity of newly diagnosed patients.

Measured with immunoSEQ multiplex PCR; TCRdb has only the in-frame clones, and not every one. The sample has tens of thousands of clones; roughly 73% are singletons. Sample: peripheral blood mononuclear cells (PBMCs), taken at baseline. The sequence came from a human donor with classical Hodgkin lymphoma.

The CDR3: CASSSIAGEIHNEQFF. DNA of the CDR3: TGTGCCAGCAGCTCAATAGCGGGAGAGATCCACAATGAGCAGTTCTTC. The chain links TRBV5-6 to TRBJ2-1; 9 bases fit TRBD2. The CDR3 length is 16 residues. V trimming: 3 bases; J trimming: 5 bases; junction bases outside the gene matches: 9. CDR1 SGHDT and CDR2 YYEEEE come from the germline V gene.